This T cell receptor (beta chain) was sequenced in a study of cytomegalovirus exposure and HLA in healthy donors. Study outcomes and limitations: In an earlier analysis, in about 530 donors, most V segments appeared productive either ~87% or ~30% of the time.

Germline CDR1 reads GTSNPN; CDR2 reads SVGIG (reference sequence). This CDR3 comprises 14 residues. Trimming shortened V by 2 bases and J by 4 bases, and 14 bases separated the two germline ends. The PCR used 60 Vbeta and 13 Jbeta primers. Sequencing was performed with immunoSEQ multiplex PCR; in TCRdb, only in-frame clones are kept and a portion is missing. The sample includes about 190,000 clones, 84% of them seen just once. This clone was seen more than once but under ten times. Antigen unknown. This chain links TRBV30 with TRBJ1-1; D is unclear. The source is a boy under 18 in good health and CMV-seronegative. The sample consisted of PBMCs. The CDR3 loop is CAWSPGVSTTEAFF. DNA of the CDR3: TGTGCCTGGAGTCCTGGTGTTTCTACCACTGAAGCTTTCTTT. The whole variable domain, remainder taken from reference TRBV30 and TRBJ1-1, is SQTIHQWPATLVQPVGSPLSLECTVEGTSNPNLYWYRQAAGRGLQLLFYSVGIGQISSEVPQNLSASRPQDRQFILSSKKLLLSDSGFYLCAWSPGVSTTEAFFGQGTRLTVV.